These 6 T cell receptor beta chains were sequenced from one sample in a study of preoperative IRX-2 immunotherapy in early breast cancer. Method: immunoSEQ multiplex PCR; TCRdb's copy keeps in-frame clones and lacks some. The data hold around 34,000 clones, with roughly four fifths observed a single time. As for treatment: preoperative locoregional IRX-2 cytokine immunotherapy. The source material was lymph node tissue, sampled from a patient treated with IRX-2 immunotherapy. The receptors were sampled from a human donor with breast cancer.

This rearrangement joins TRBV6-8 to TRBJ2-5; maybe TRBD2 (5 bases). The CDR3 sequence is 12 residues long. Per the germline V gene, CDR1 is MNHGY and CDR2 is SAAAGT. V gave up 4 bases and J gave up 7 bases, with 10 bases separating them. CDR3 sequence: CASSSLRGTQYF. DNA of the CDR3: TGTGCCAGCAGTTCCCTCCGGGGGACCCAGTACTTC.

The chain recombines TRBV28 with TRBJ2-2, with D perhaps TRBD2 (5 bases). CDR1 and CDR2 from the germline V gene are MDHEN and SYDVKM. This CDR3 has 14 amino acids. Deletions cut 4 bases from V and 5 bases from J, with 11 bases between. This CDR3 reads CASSSGRTTGELFF. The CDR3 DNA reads TGTGCCAGCAGTTCGGGCAGGACTACCGGGGAGCTGTTTTTT.

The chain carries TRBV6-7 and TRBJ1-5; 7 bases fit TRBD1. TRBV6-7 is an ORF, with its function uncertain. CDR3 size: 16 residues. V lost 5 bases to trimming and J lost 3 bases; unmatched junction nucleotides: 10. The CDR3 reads CASSPRQGTVNQPQHF. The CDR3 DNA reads TGTGCCAGCAGTCCTCGACAGGGAACCGTCAATCAGCCCCAGCATTTT.

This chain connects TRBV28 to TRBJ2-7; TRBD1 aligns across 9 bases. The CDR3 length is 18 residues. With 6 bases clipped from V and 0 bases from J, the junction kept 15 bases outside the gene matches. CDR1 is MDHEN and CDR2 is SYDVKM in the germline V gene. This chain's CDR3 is CASRQPGQGFRSSYEQYF. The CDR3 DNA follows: TGTGCCAGCAGACAGCCGGGACAGGGATTCAGAAGCTCCTACGAGCAGTACTTC.

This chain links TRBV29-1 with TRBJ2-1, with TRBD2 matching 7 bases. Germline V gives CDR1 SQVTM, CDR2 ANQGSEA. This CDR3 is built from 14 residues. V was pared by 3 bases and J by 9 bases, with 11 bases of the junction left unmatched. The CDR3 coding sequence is TGCAGCGTTGATTTGTATACTAGCGTTGGTGAGCAGTTCTTC. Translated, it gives CSVDLYTSVGEQFF.

DNA of the CDR3: TGTGCCAGCACCAGGGACGGGTCCTACGAGCAGTACTTC. This gives the protein CASTRDGSYEQYF. The chain couples TRBV6-8 to TRBJ2-7; the D call may be TRBD1 or TRBD2 (5 bases each). Germline V lookup: CDR1 MNHGY, CDR2 SAAAGT. The CDR3 has 13 amino acids. Trimming pared 7 bases from V and 1 base from J, leaving 11 bases between.